This TCR beta chain was profiled in a study of CD8 T cells in Susac syndrome. RNA was extracted with the RNeasy kit, and a quantity of about 0.45 to 1 ug was reverse transcribed using random hexamers. TCRdb re-called the immunoSEQ multiplex PCR reads with MiXCR, one entry per CDR3 protein. The table records some 94,000 distinct CDR3 sequences, about 95% of them present only once. TCR beta sequences were obtained from blood CD8+ and CD4+ T cells. Sequencing used CD4+ T cells from PBMCs. The clonotype originates from a human donor with Susac syndrome.

The CDR3 DNA reads as TGCAGTGCTAGAGAGGCTGACAGTAAAATGATCTCTGGGGCCAACGTCCTGACTTTC. This encodes CSAREADSKMISGANVLTF. This chain links TRBV20-1 with TRBJ2-6; TRBD1 might be the D (5 bases). Germline values: CDR1 DFQATT, CDR2 SNEGSKA (reference sequence). Deletions cut 0 bases from V and 0 bases from J, with 18 bases between. CDR3 length: 19 amino acids.